A single sample is the source of the 30 T cell receptor beta chains below, sequenced in a study of human T cells and chemical hapten exposure. One entry per CDR3 protein results from TCRdb running MiXCR on the RACE reads. There are 340,000 or so distinct CDR3 sequences in the sample; under 9% occur only once, and 8.4% lies in the top ten. As for time point: patch test 1, 2 weeks after DPC sensitization. The treatment was: therapeutic diphenylcyclopropenone sensitization with weekly scalp DPC. The specimen was whole blood, collected in connection with sensitization to the hapten diphenylcyclopropenone (DPC). These TCRs come from a woman under 30 with alopecia areata. Some clones in this sample may be carry-over from other donors' samples.

The table lists this clonotype with a few counts. The chain recombines TRBV7-2 with TRBJ2-5, with D hard to call. This CDR3 spans 13 amino acids. Germline V CDR1 and CDR2: SGHTA, FQGNSA. V shed 2 bases and J shed 3 bases, with 7 bases lying between them. The CDR3: CASSLWEKETQYF. As DNA, the CDR3 is TGTGCCAGCAGCTTATGGGAAAAAGAGACCCAGTACTTC.

This chain connects TRBV14 to TRBJ1-2; D remains ambiguous. This CDR3 comprises 13 residues. Trimming left V 3 bases short and J 7 bases short, with 12 bases between. Germline CDR1 is SGHDN and CDR2 is FVKESK. This chain's CDR3 is CASSQPGVAGYTF. The CDR3 bases are TGTGCCAGCAGCCAGCCAGGAGTTGCTGGCTACACCTTC.

The rearrangement links TRBV23-1 to TRBJ2-7, with D unresolved. TRBV23-1 is known as an ORF, though its function is uncertain. V gave up 6 bases and J gave up 7 bases, with 13 bases separating them. This CDR3 region has 12 residues. The CDR3 region has the DNA TGCGCCAGCAGCCAAGCCTTGTCGGAGCAGTACTTC. Its translation is CASSQALSEQYF.

In this sample, this clonotype turned up a few times. The J gene is TRBJ2-3, the V gene TRBV15, with 10 bases matching TRBD2. CDR3 length equals 16 residues. In germline, CDR1 is LNHNV, CDR2 YYDKDF (reference sequence). The trim removed 5 bases at V and 2 bases at J, leaving 7 bases unmatched. The CDR3 DNA reads TGTGCCACCAGCTCCGGACTAGCGGATTACACAGATACGCAGTATTTT. The encoded protein is CATSSGLADYTDTQYF.

This clonotype was seen more than once but under ten times. The rearrangement uses TRBV28 and TRBJ2-7, with D possibly TRBD1 on 5 matching bases. The germline V and J ends were trimmed by 10 bases and 6 bases, with 28 bases remaining between them. This CDR3 has 16 amino acids. The germline gives CDR1 MDHEN, CDR2 SYDVKM. CDR3 in amino acids: CATSPAGKGLGSEQYF. In DNA form, the CDR3 reads TGTGCCACCTCCCCGGCCGGCAAGGGGTTGGGAAGCGAGCAGTACTTC.

The chain uses TRBV28 and TRBJ2-3; 9 nucleotides align to TRBD1. Germline V gene sequence: CDR1 MDHEN, CDR2 SYDVKM. Trimming took 2 bases from V and 6 from J; bases not matched to a gene: 24. The CDR3 has 21 residues. CDR3 amino acids: CASSLALRDRENRWKVDTQYF. CDR3 sequence (DNA): TGTGCCAGCAGTTTAGCCCTTCGGGACAGGGAGAATAGATGGAAAGTGGATACGCAGTATTTT.

The sample holds a few counts of this clonotype. This chain links TRBV27 with TRBJ2-1; 7 bases agree with TRBD2. CDR3 length equals 15 residues. With V trimmed by 2 bases and J by 3 bases, 4 bases remained unmatched. Germline assignment: CDR1 MNHEY and CDR2 SMNVEV (reference sequence). The CDR3 DNA follows: TGTGCCAGCAGTTTAACCGGGGGGTACTACAATGAGCAGTTCTTC. This codes for CASSLTGGYYNEQFF.

V gene TRBV6-1 combines with J gene TRBJ2-1; 9 bases line up with TRBD1. Germline trimming cut 11 bases from V and 4 bases from J; bases unmatched to any gene: 6. CDR3 length equals 13 residues. CDR1 and CDR2 (germline): MNHNS, SASEGT. Written as DNA, the CDR3 is TGTGCCCTCCGGGACAGGGAGTACAATGAGCAGTTCTTC. Translation: CALRDREYNEQFF.

This clonotype was counted at least ten times. This chain uses TRBV20-1 with TRBJ2-2; TRBD2 is a possible D gene (5 bases). The CDR3 has 14 amino acids. Germline V gives CDR1 DFQATT, CDR2 SNEGSKA (reference sequence). V lost 0 bases to trimming and J lost 2 bases, with 7 bases between them. CDR3 in amino acids: CSARELANTGELFF. The CDR3 DNA follows: TGCAGTGCTAGAGAGCTAGCCAACACCGGGGAGCTGTTTTTT.

V usage is TRBV7-9 and J usage is TRBJ2-1; D is undetermined. Trimming shortened V by 5 bases and J by 4 bases, and 15 bases separated the two germline ends. This CDR3 is 15 amino acids long. The germline gives CDR1 SEHNR, CDR2 FQNEAQ (reference sequence). CDR3 residues: CASSQNSPRYNEQFF. CDR3 DNA: TGTGCCAGCAGCCAGAACTCCCCTAGGTACAATGAGCAGTTCTTC.

This clonotype has more than one count but fewer than ten. The CDR3 protein is CSARDHRQSNEKLFF. CDR3 coding DNA: TGCAGTGCTAGAGATCATAGACAGTCTAATGAAAAACTGTTTTTT. The chain links TRBV20-1 to TRBJ1-4; possibly TRBD1 for D (5 bases). The germline gives CDR1 DFQATT, CDR2 SNEGSKA (reference sequence). Trimming pared 0 bases from V and 3 bases from J, leaving 11 bases between. CDR3 length equals 15 residues.

This sequence joins TRBV20-1 and TRBJ1-1, with TRBD1 identical over 7 bases. CDR3 size: 13 residues. J gave up 6 bases and V 0 bases, and 4 bases lay outside the gene matches. Germline V gene lookup returns CDR1 DFQATT and CDR2 SNEGSKA (reference sequence). CDR3 coding DNA: TGCAGTGCTAGAGAACAGGGGATGTCTGAAGCTTTCTTT. Translated, it gives CSAREQGMSEAFF.

This clonotype was seen once. CDR3 protein: CASSQELRVDTQYF. CDR3 bases: TGCGCCAGCAGCCAAGAACTTCGTGTGGATACGCAGTATTTT. This sequence joins TRBV4-3 and TRBJ2-3; the D is unclear. Germline-derived CDR1 and CDR2 are LGHNA and YSLEER. The CDR3 runs 14 residues. Trimming took 0 bases from V and 6 from J, leaving 10 bases between them.

The V call is TRBV14, the J call TRBJ2-3; D is ambiguous. CDR3 length: 15 amino acids. CDR1 SGHDN and CDR2 FVKESK come from the germline V gene. The V end was cut by 0 bases, the J end by 11 bases, with 18 bases between. CDR3 region: CASSQELLSGGRQYF. The DNA for the CDR3 is TGTGCCAGCAGCCAAGAACTCCTCTCGGGCGGACGGCAGTATTTT.

At least ten counts were recorded for this clonotype. The junction shows a germline mismatch at one end, possibly a read error. V is TRBV7-7 and J is TRBJ2-4; D is unresolved. The CDR3 consists of 13 residues. In germline, CDR1 is SSHAT, CDR2 FNYEAQ (reference sequence). CDR3 residues: CASSLSPGNIQYF. CDR3 DNA sequence: TGTGCTAGCAGCTTAAGTCCAGGAAACATTCAGTACTTC.

This clonotype was recorded at least ten times. The rearrangement uses TRBV7-6 and TRBJ2-2; TRBD1 agrees at 10 bases. The junction had 5 bases not matched to a gene; V was cut back by 3 bases and J by 4 bases. From germline, CDR1 is SGHVS and CDR2 FNYEAQ. The CDR3 is 16 residues long. CDR3 protein: CASSFRDRGSTGELFF. Here the CDR3 DNA reads TGTGCCAGCAGCTTCCGGGACAGGGGTAGCACCGGGGAGCTGTTTTTT.

This clonotype was found a few times. The rearrangement uses TRBV29-1 and TRBJ2-2, with a possible D match to TRBD2 (6 bases). Germline V gene sequence: CDR1 SQVTM, CDR2 ANQGSEA. The CDR3 is 13 residues long. Trimming removed 7 bases at V and 3 bases at J, with 12 bases between. The DNA for the CDR3 is TGCAGCGCTAGGGGACTCGACACCGGGGAGCTGTTTTTT. It yields the protein CSARGLDTGELFF.

Turning to this clonotype: Just one base apart from a much larger clone, this may be a read error. V gene TRBV4-3 combines with J gene TRBJ2-7; a weak D match, TRBD2 (6 bases). V was cut by 0 bases and J by 7 bases, with 16 bases left in between. CDR1 and CDR2 from the germline V gene are LGHNA and YSLEER. The CDR3 length is 15 residues. Here the CDR3 reads CASSQEGGGAREQYF. The CDR3 nucleotides are TGCGCCAGCAGCCAAGAAGGCGGCGGGGCTAGAGAGCAGTACTTC.

This clonotype has more than one count but fewer than ten. The V and J genes are TRBV6-6 and TRBJ2-1; D might be TRBD2 (6 bases). The CDR3 consists of 15 residues. Trimming removed 2 bases from V and 6 bases from J, with 14 bases in between. Germline CDR1 MNHNY, CDR2 SVGAGI (reference sequence). CDR3 in amino acids: CASSYGETSGNEQFF. Written as DNA, the CDR3 is TGTGCCAGCAGTTACGGTGAGACTAGTGGCAATGAGCAGTTCTTC.

This clonotype was seen more than once but under ten times. V gene TRBV5-5 combines with J gene TRBJ2-1; 9 positions match TRBD1. After removal of 1 base from V and 9 bases from J, the junction contained 5 bases not matched to a gene. The CDR3 is 14 residues long. The germline gives CDR1 SGHKS, CDR2 YYEKEE (reference sequence). In DNA, the CDR3 is TGTGCCAGCAGCTTGCGGGGACAGGGCGGTGAGCAGTTCTTC. Protein sequence: CASSLRGQGGEQFF.

This clonotype was seen more than once but under ten times. V is TRBV6-6 and J is TRBJ1-1; D remains unclear. The ends were cut back, 7 bases at V and 6 bases at J, with 12 bases in the middle. The CDR3 loop spans 12 amino acids. CDR1 MNHNY and CDR2 SVGAGI come from the germline V gene (reference sequence). The CDR3 bases are TGTGCCAGCACCTCGAGATTGGCTGAAGCTTTCTTT. Protein product: CASTSRLAEAFF.

V and J are TRBV7-9 and TRBJ1-2; D is possibly TRBD1 (6 bases). In germline, CDR1 is SEHNR, CDR2 FQNEAQ (reference sequence). V was cut by 1 base and J by 7 bases, with 13 bases left in between. The CDR3 length is 14 residues. The CDR3 region is CASSLGQERTGYTF. The CDR3 region has the DNA TGTGCCAGCAGCTTAGGACAGGAGCGTACTGGCTACACCTTC.

V usage is TRBV28 and J usage is TRBJ2-7; unclear D gene. CDR3 length equals 12 residues. The V gene's germline CDR1 is MDHEN and CDR2 SYDVKM. The germline V and J ends were trimmed by 2 bases and 3 bases, with 5 bases remaining between them. CDR3 nucleotides: TGTGCCAGCAGTTTAAACGACTACGAGCAGTACTTC. It codes for CASSLNDYEQYF.

This clonotype was seen only a few times. The chain links TRBV23-1 to TRBJ2-5; 8 bases fit TRBD1. TRBV23-1 is sorted into the ORF group, with uncertain function. The length of the CDR3 is 13 residues. Trimming at V came to 3 bases and at J to 4 bases, leaving 1 base not matched to a gene. CDR3 bases: TGCGCCAGCAGTCATCAGGGGGCAGAGACCCAGTACTTC. Amino acids: CASSHQGAETQYF.

The chain carries TRBV29-1 and TRBJ1-5; 7 nucleotides match TRBD1. Per germline, CDR1 SQVTM and CDR2 ANQGSEA. The length of the CDR3 is 14 residues. After removal of 5 bases from V and 1 base from J, the junction contained 5 bases not matched to a gene. The CDR3 coding sequence is TGCAGCGTTTACACAGGGGCCAGCAATCAGCCCCAGCATTTT. Translated: CSVYTGASNQPQHF.

The CDR3 DNA reads as TGCAGTGCTAGACGTAACAGGGGGCTTAGCACAGATACGCAGTATTTT. Translating it yields CSARRNRGLSTDTQYF. The chain employs TRBV20-1 and TRBJ2-3, with 9 bases lining up with TRBD1. The CDR3 extends over 16 amino acids. Losses at the gene ends were 2 bases for V and 0 bases for J; bases not matched to a gene: 6. Germline-derived CDR1 and CDR2 are DFQATT and SNEGSKA (reference sequence).

This clonotype showed up just a few times. The rearrangement links TRBV2 to TRBJ1-6; D remains unclear. Looked up from germline, CDR1 is SNHLY and CDR2 is FYNNEI. V was shortened by 8 bases and J by 9 bases, with 17 bases between the two germline ends. CDR3 length equals 14 residues. CDR3 loop: CASGEWPPSSPLHF. DNA of the CDR3: TGTGCCAGCGGAGAATGGCCCCCGAGTTCACCCCTCCACTTT.

Many counts were recorded for this clonotype. The chain joins TRBV28 to TRBJ1-2, with D perhaps matching TRBD1 (6 bases). In germline, CDR1 is MDHEN, CDR2 SYDVKM. V was trimmed by 10 bases and J by 3 bases, leaving 18 bases between them. The CDR3 covers 14 residues. The CDR3 protein is CAISDRTSHYGYTF. The DNA for the CDR3 is TGTGCCATCTCCGACAGGACCTCTCACTATGGCTACACCTTC.

In this sample, this clonotype turned up many times. The genes are TRBV18 and TRBJ2-7; TRBD1 agrees at 8 bases. V shed 6 bases and J 6 bases; nucleotides not matched to a gene: 7. The germline V gene encodes CDR1 KGHSH and CDR2 LQKENI. The CDR3 runs 13 residues. The CDR3 is CASSQDRAREQYF. The CDR3 bases are TGTGCCAGCTCTCAGGACAGGGCGCGCGAGCAGTACTTC.

CDR3 region: CASSQDRANTGELFF. The CDR3 coding sequence is TGCGCCAGCAGCCAAGATAGGGCGAACACCGGGGAGCTGTTTTTT. The V gene is TRBV4-1, the J gene TRBJ2-2; no clear D. V was cut by 0 bases and J by 0 bases, with 5 bases left in between. This CDR3 spans 15 amino acids. The V gene's germline CDR1 is MGHRA and CDR2 YSYEKL.